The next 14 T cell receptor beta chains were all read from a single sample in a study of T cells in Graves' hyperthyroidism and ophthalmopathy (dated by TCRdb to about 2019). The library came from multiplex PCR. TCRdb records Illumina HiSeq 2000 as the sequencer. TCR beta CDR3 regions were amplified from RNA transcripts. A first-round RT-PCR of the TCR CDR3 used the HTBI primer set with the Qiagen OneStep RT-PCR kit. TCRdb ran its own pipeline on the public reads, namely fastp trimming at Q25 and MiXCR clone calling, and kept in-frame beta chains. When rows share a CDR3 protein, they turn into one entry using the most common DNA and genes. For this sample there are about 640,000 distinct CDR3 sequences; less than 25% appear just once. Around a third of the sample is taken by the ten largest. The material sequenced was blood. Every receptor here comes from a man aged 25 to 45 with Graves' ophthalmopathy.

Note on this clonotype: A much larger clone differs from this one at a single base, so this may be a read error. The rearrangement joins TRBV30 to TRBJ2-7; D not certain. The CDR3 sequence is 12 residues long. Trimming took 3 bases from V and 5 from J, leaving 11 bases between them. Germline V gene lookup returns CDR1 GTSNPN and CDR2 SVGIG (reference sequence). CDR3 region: CAWSDPAHEQYF. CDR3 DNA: TGTGCCTGGAGCGACCCCGCCCACGAGCAGTACTTC.

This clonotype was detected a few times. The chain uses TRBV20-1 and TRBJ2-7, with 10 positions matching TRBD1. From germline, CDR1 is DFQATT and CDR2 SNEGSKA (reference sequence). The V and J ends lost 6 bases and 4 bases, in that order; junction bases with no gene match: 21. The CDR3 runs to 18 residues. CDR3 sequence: CSALDRGLSRPGRYEQYF. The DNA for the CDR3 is TGCAGTGCCCTAGACAGGGGGCTCTCTAGGCCTGGGAGGTACGAGCAGTACTTC.

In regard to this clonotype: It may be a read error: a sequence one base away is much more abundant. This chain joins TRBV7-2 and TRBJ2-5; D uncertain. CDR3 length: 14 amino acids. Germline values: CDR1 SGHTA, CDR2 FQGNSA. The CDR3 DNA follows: TGTGCCAACAGCTTAATGGGGTCTAGGGAGACCCAGTACTTC. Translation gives CANSLMGSRETQYF. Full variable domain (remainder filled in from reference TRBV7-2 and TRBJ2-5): GAGVSQSPSNKVTEKGKDVELRCDPISGHTALYWYRQSLGQGLEFLIYFQGNSAPDKSGLPSDRFSAERTGGSVSTLTIQRTQQEDSAVYLCANSLMGSRETQYFGPGTRLLVL.

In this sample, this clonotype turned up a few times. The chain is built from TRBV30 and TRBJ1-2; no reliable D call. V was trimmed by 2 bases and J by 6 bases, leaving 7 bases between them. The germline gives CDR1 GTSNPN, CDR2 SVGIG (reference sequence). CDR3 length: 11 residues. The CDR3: CAWSRGNGYTF. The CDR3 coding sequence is TGTGCCTGGAGTCGCGGGAATGGCTACACCTTC.

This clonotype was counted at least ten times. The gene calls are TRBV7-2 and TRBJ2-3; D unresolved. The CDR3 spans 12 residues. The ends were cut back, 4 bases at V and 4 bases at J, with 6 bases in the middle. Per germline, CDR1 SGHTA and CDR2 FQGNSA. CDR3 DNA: TGTGCCAGCAGCTCCCCCGCAGATACGCAGTATTTT. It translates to CASSSPADTQYF.

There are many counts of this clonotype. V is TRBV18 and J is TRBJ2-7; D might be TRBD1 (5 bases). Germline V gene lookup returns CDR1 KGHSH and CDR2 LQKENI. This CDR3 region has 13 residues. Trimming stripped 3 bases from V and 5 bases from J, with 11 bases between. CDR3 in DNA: TGTGCCAGCTCACCGTACAGGTTCGACGAGCAGTACTTC. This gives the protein CASSPYRFDEQYF.

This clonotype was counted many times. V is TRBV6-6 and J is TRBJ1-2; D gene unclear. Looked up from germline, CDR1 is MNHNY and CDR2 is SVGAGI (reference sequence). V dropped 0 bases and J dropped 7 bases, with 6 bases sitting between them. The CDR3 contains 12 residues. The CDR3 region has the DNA TGTGCCAGCAGTTACTCCCGAGGTGGCTACACCTTC. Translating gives CASSYSRGGYTF.

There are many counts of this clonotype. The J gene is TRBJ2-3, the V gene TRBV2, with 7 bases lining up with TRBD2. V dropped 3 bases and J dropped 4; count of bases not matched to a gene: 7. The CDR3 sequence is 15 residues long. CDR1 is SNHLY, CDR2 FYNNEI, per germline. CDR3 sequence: CASSEGPGGADTQYF. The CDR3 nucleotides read TGTGCCAGCAGTGAGGGTCCGGGGGGTGCAGATACGCAGTATTTT.

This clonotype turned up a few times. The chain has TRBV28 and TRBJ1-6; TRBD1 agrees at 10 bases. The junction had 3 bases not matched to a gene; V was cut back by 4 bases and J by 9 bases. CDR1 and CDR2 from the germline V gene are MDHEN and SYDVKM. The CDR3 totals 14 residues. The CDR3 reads CASSSRTGGSPLHF. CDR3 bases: TGTGCCAGCAGTTCTCGGACAGGGGGTTCACCCCTCCACTTT.

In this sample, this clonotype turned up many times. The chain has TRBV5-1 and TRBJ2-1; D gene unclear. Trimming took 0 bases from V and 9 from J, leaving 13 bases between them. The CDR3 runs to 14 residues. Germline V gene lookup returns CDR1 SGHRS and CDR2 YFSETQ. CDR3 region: CASSLGEPVGEQFF. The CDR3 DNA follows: TGCGCCAGCAGCTTGGGAGAACCCGTCGGTGAGCAGTTCTTC.

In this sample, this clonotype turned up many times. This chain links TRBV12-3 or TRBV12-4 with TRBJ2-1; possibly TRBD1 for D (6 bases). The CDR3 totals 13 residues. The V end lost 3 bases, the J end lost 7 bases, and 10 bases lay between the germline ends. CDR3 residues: CASSFRGRNEQFF. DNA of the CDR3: TGTGCCAGCAGTTTCAGGGGTAGGAATGAGCAGTTCTTC.

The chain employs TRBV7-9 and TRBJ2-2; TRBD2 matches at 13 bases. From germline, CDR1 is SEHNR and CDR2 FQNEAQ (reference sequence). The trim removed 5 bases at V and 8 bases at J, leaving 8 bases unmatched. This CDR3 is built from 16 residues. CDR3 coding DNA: TGTGCCAGCAGCCCCCTGGGACTAGCGGGATCAGGGGAGCTGTTTTTT. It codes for CASSPLGLAGSGELFF.

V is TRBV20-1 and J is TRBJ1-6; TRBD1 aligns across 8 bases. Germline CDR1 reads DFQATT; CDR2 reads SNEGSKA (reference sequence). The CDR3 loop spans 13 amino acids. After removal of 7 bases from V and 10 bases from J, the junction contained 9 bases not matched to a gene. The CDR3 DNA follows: TGCAGTGTCCCGGACAGGGAGGGATCACCCCTCCACTTT. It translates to CSVPDREGSPLHF.

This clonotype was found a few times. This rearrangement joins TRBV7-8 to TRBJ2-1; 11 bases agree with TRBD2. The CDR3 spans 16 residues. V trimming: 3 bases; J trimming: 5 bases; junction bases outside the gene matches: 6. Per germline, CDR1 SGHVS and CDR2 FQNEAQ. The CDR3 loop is CASSFAGTSGNNEQFF. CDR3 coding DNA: TGTGCCAGCAGCTTCGCCGGGACTAGCGGAAACAATGAGCAGTTCTTC.